This is a list of T cell receptor beta chains from one sample in a study of cytotoxic CD8 clonotypes in ibrutinib-treated CLL. Some clones are missing from TCRdb's copy, which holds only in-frame ones; the method was immunoSEQ multiplex PCR. Of over 120,000 clones listed, about 70% are singletons. Sample: PBMCs, taken after 24 months of ibrutinib treatment. Source of these receptors: a human donor with chronic lymphocytic leukemia. Each CDR3 is given with its conserved first and last residue. A D gene is named only where the DNA matches it firmly. Where a row states a size, it is once, few, many or the class of an expanded clone; other rows omit it.

>TRBJ1-1|TRBD1|TRBV6-4|once
CASSATGEAEAFF
TGTGCCAGCAGCGCCACAGGGGAGGCTGAAGCTTTCTTT
>TRBJ1-1|NA|TRBV7-9|NA
CASSLDKTEAFF
TGTGCCAGCAGCTTGGATAAGACTGAAGCTTTCTTT
>TRBJ1-2|NA|TRBV28|NA
CASSLLVAADYGYTF
TGTGCCAGCAGTTTACTTGTGGCCGCCGACTATGGCTACACCTTC
>TRBJ1-3|TRBD1|TRBV9|once
CASSVVQGADTIYF
TGTGCCAGCAGCGTAGTGCAGGGGGCGGACACCATATATTTT
>TRBJ2-3|NA|TRBV29-1|NA
CSVVGSYTDTQYF
TGCAGCGTTGTGGGGAGTTACACAGATACGCAGTATTTT
>TRBJ2-1|NA|TRBV11-2|NA
CASNEKHSNEQFF
TGTGCCAGCAACGAAAAACACAGCAATGAGCAGTTCTTC
>TRBJ1-5|NA|TRBV19|few
CASSIGNQPQHF
TGTGCCAGTAGTATAGGGAATCAGCCCCAGCATTTT
>TRBJ2-1|NA|TRBV14|NA
CASSLNGWGEEQFF
TGTGCCAGCAGTCTAAATGGATGGGGAGAAGAGCAGTTCTTC
>TRBJ2-1|TRBD2|TRBV7-2|NA
CASSPGTSGAAGQFF
TGTGCCAGCAGCCCCGGGACTAGCGGGGCGGCTGGGCAGTTCTTC
>TRBJ2-5|TRBD1|TRBV7-2|once
CASSLTGYYQETQYF
TGTGCCAGCAGCTTGACAGGGTACTACCAAGAGACCCAGTACTTC
>TRBJ2-5|TRBD2|TRBV25-1|NA
CASSEWGAGTQETQYF
TGTGCCAGCAGTGAATGGGGAGCGGGGACCCAAGAGACCCAGTACTTC
>TRBJ2-3|NA|TRBV5-1|NA
CASSERGTDTQYF
TGCGCCAGCAGCGAGCGGGGCACAGATACGCAGTATTTT
>TRBJ1-2|NA|TRBV6-6|NA
CASSYSVGAGYGYTF
TGTGCCAGCAGTTACTCAGTTGGCGCCGGCTATGGCTACACCTTC
>TRBJ2-7|NA|TRBV4-2|NA
CASSQNPHGAYEQYF
TGTGCCAGCAGCCAAAACCCGCATGGGGCCTACGAGCAGTACTTC
>TRBJ1-2|NA|TRBV7-6|NA
CASSPTVNYGYTF
TGTGCCAGCAGCCCGACAGTCAACTATGGCTACACCTTC